This T cell receptor beta chain was captured in a study of blood T cell repertoires in COVID-19. Background on the study: The analysed material was cDNA or gDNA that came from T cells, B-cell-depleted T cells, or PBMCs.

CDR3 length equals 16 residues. The germline CDR1 and CDR2 sequences are MNHNS and SASEGT. The V and J ends lost 4 bases and 1 base respectively, with 14 bases between them. Methods used by the authors: From reference gene primer amplification, estimates of nucleated cell counts were derived. Libraries were prepared by immunoSEQ multiplex PCR; TCRdb keeps only in-frame clonotypes and omits some of them. V and J calls and clone size follow that table, whereas D and trimming were derived from the DNA. Counted here are around 120,000 clones, over 60% occurring once; the ten biggest clones make up approximately 5.6%.

The chain links TRBV6-1 to TRBJ1-5; no definite D call. The sequencing sample was made of peripheral blood. This TCR was recovered from a man aged 65-85 years with acute or convalescent COVID-19. The CDR3: CASSGVMGGSNQPQHF. CDR3 nucleotide sequence: TGTGCCAGCAGTGGTGTGATGGGAGGGAGCAATCAGCCCCAGCATTTT.